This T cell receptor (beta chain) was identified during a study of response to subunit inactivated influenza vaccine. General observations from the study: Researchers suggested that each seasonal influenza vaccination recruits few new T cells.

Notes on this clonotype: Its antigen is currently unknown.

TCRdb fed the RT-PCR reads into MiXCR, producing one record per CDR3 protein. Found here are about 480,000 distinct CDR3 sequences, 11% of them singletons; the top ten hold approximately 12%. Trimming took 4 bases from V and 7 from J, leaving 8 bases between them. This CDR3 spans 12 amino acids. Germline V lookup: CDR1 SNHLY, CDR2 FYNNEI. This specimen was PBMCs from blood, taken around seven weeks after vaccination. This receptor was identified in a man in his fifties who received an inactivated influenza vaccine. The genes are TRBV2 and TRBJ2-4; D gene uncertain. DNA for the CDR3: TGTGCCAGCAGTGTTACCCTGAACATTCAGTACTTC. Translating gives CASSVTLNIQYF.